The 27 T cell receptor beta chains presented below share a single source sample, sequenced in a study of blood T cell repertoires in COVID-19. TCRdb keeps only in-frame clones here, not all; method: immunoSEQ multiplex PCR. The table records 120,000 to 150,000 clones, approximately 85% of them present only once. The sequenced sample consisted of peripheral blood. These receptors were collected from a woman aged 55-70 years with COVID-19, enrolled during active disease.

This sequence joins TRBV10-1 and TRBJ2-1, with TRBD2 identical over 8 bases. Unmatched junction bases numbered 5, after V lost 4 bases and J lost 6 bases. The length of the CDR3 is 14 residues. CDR1 WNHNN and CDR2 SYGVQD come from the germline V gene (reference sequence). CDR3 residues: CASSVGGAFNEQFF. The CDR3 coding sequence is TGCGCCAGCAGTGTCGGGGGGGCCTTCAATGAGCAGTTCTTC.

The V and J genes are TRBV5-4 and TRBJ2-5, with TRBD1 identical over 10 bases. The CDR3 totals 18 residues. After removal of 0 bases from V and 4 bases from J, the junction contained 12 bases not matched to a gene. Germline V CDR1 and CDR2: SGHNT, YYREEE (reference sequence). Written as DNA, the CDR3 is TGTGCCAGCAGCTTGGGGGACAGGGGACGGGGCCCAGCAGAGACCCAGTACTTC. Residues: CASSLGDRGRGPAETQYF.

The rearrangement uses TRBV28 and TRBJ2-7; D not resolved. The CDR3 spans 12 residues. Germline V CDR1 and CDR2: MDHEN, SYDVKM. The ends were cut back, 5 bases at V and 7 bases at J, with 12 bases in the middle. The CDR3 DNA reads TGTGCCAGCAGTCTATCTCCCGGTGAGCAGTACTTC. It codes for CASSLSPGEQYF.

The CDR3 loop is CASARSRVSGGYTF. The CDR3 DNA follows: TGTGCCAGCGCTAGGTCCAGGGTTTCGGGTGGCTACACCTTC. The chain carries TRBV7-9 and TRBJ1-2, with D maybe TRBD1 (5 bases). There are 14 residues in the CDR3. Trimming pared 8 bases from V and 7 bases from J, leaving 20 bases between. CDR1 and CDR2 (germline): SEHNR, FQNEAQ (reference sequence).

This clone was counted only a few times. The V gene is TRBV4-3, the J gene TRBJ2-2, with TRBD1 matching over 10 bases. The CDR3 sequence is 18 residues long. V shed 4 bases, J shed 3 bases, and the junction held 11 bases outside the gene matches. The germline CDR1 and CDR2 sequences are LGHNA and YSLEER. The CDR3 DNA reads TGCGCCAGCAGCCGCCGACTAAGGGACAGGGGATACACCGGGGAGCTGTTTTTT. It translates to CASSRRLRDRGYTGELFF.

V and J are TRBV9 and TRBJ1-3; 8 bases line up with TRBD1. This CDR3 region has 15 residues. V lost 4 bases, J lost 3 bases, and 6 bases stayed unmatched. Per germline, CDR1 SGDLS and CDR2 YYNGEE. The CDR3 DNA is TGTGCCAGCAGCACAACAGGGGGATATGGAAACACCATATATTTT. As protein: CASSTTGGYGNTIYF.

The chain recombines TRBV2 with TRBJ2-7, with TRBD1 matching over 7 bases. The CDR3 spans 13 residues. Germline assignment: CDR1 SNHLY and CDR2 FYNNEI. The J segment lost 6 bases and the V segment lost 5 bases, leaving 7 bases of the junction unmatched. This CDR3 is CASSLGQSSEQYF. As DNA, the CDR3 is TGTGCCAGCAGTCTGGGACAGAGCTCCGAGCAGTACTTC.

The chain is built from TRBV5-1 and TRBJ2-2; 11 positions agree with TRBD2. CDR1 is SGHRS, CDR2 YFSETQ, per germline. Trimming removed 0 bases from V and 4 bases from J; junction bases left unmatched: 17. The length of the CDR3 is 21 residues. The CDR3 region is CASSLGFSLAGALRATGELFF. For the CDR3, the DNA is TGCGCCAGCAGCTTGGGCTTTTCACTAGCGGGGGCCCTTCGAGCCACCGGGGAGCTGTTTTTT.

The chain joins TRBV7-9 to TRBJ2-3, with TRBD1 identical over 8 bases. Trimming took 2 bases from V and 3 from J; bases not matched to a gene: 1. This CDR3 comprises 14 residues. CDR1 SEHNR and CDR2 FQNEAQ come from the germline V gene (reference sequence). The CDR3 reads CASSLRQGTDTQYF. DNA of the CDR3: TGTGCCAGCAGCTTACGACAGGGGACAGATACGCAGTATTTT.

CDR3 in DNA: TGTGCCAGCAGCGCGGGGAGAGCGGGGGGGCCTCAGAATGAGCAGTTCTTC. It encodes CASSAGRAGGPQNEQFF. The chain uses TRBV9 and TRBJ2-1; 10 bases agree with TRBD2. The V gene end was trimmed by 3 bases and the J gene end by 7 bases; junction bases not matched to a gene: 13. From germline, CDR1 is SGDLS and CDR2 YYNGEE. The CDR3 runs to 17 residues. Together with reference TRBV9 and TRBJ2-1, the CDR3 gives the full variable domain: DSGVTQTPKHLITATGQRVTLRCSPRSGDLSVYWYQQSLDQGLQFLIQYYNGEERAKGNILERFSAQQFPDLHSELNLSSLELGDSALYFCASSAGRAGGPQNEQFFGPGTRLTVL.

The V call is TRBV10-1, the J call TRBJ2-3; the match to TRBD1 covers 9 bases. Germline CDR1 WNHNN, CDR2 SYGVQD (reference sequence). J lost 3 bases, V lost 5 bases, and 9 bases had no gene match. There are 16 residues in the CDR3. In nucleotides, the CDR3 is TGCGCCAGCAGTTCCGGGACAGGGAGCGTGACAGATACGCAGTATTTT. As protein: CASSSGTGSVTDTQYF.

This sequence joins TRBV5-1 and TRBJ1-1, with TRBD1 matching 7 bases. The CDR3 spans 15 residues. Germline V gene data show CDR1 as SGHRS and CDR2 as YFSETQ. The V gene end was trimmed by 4 bases and the J gene end by 2 bases; junction bases not matched to a gene: 8. CDR3: CASSSVRDSNTEAFF. CDR3 DNA: TGCGCCAGCAGCAGCGTTCGGGACAGTAACACTGAAGCTTTCTTT.

The chain carries TRBV5-1 and TRBJ2-1, with a tentative D call TRBD2 (5 bases). The CDR3 is 14 residues long. V lost 2 bases and J lost 7, with 13 bases in between. Per the germline V gene, CDR1 is SGHRS and CDR2 is YFSETQ. The CDR3, as DNA: TGCGCCAGCAGCTTAGGGCTAGCTTTGAATGAGCAGTTCTTC. Its protein product is CASSLGLALNEQFF.

This chain links TRBV28 with TRBJ1-5; D is uncertain. V dropped 6 bases and J dropped 9 bases, with 12 bases sitting between them. Per the germline V gene, CDR1 is MDHEN and CDR2 is SYDVKM. This CDR3 has 12 residues. In nucleotides, the CDR3 is TGTGCCAGCAGCCTTAAGCTCGGGCCCCAGCATTTT. It encodes CASSLKLGPQHF.

The genes are TRBV29-1 and TRBJ1-1, with D hard to call. Trimming removed 4 bases from V and 1 base from J, with 7 bases in between. The germline gives CDR1 SQVTM, CDR2 ANQGSEA. The CDR3 has 12 residues. In nucleotides, the CDR3 is TGCAGCGTTGCCCGGGGGAACACTGAAGCTTTCTTT. Translation: CSVARGNTEAFF.

V gene TRBV7-9 combines with J gene TRBJ1-5; unclear D gene. The germline V and J ends were trimmed by 1 base and 0 bases, with 7 bases remaining between them. The CDR3 has 15 residues. Germline assignment: CDR1 SEHNR and CDR2 FQNEAQ (reference sequence). Written as DNA, the CDR3 is TGTGCCAGCAGCTTAGGACGACTTAGCAATCAGCCCCAGCATTTT. Protein sequence: CASSLGRLSNQPQHF.

V gene TRBV5-1 combines with J gene TRBJ2-5; 7 bases are shared with TRBD2. Germline-derived CDR1 and CDR2 are SGHRS and YFSETQ. J gave up 0 bases and V 6 bases, and 11 bases lay outside the gene matches. CDR3 size: 16 residues. This CDR3 is CASNLRGAGDQETQYF. The CDR3 bases are TGCGCCAGCAACCTCCGCGGGGCGGGGGACCAAGAGACCCAGTACTTC.

The chain couples TRBV5-1 to TRBJ1-1, with TRBD1 matching 10 bases. Per the germline V gene, CDR1 is SGHRS and CDR2 is YFSETQ. V lost 4 bases to trimming and J lost 5 bases; unmatched junction nucleotides: 8. The CDR3 has 15 residues. The CDR3 DNA reads TGCGCCAGCAGCCCAACCGGGACAGGGGTAACTGAAGCTTTCTTT. Translated, it gives CASSPTGTGVTEAFF.

This chain joins TRBV18 and TRBJ2-1; 10 nucleotides agree with TRBD1. The CDR3 contains 16 residues. Losses at the gene ends were 3 bases for V and 12 bases for J; bases not matched to a gene: 14. The germline CDR1 and CDR2 sequences are KGHSH and LQKENI. CDR3 sequence reads: CASSPPPGQGTGGQFF. CDR3 coding DNA: TGTGCCAGCTCACCGCCGCCGGGACAGGGGACCGGTGGGCAGTTCTTC.

The chain employs TRBV27 and TRBJ1-4; no firm D call. Germline V gene data show CDR1 as MNHEY and CDR2 as SMNVEV (reference sequence). This CDR3 has 16 residues. The V end lost 3 bases, the J end lost 4 bases, and 15 bases lay between the germline ends. The CDR3 sequence is CASSFTWRAGNEKLFF. Here the CDR3 DNA reads TGTGCCAGCAGTTTCACTTGGAGGGCGGGTAATGAAAAACTGTTTTTT.

The V gene is TRBV7-8, the J gene TRBJ2-1; the match to TRBD2 covers 8 bases. From germline, CDR1 is SGHVS and CDR2 FQNEAQ. Losses at the gene ends were 5 bases for V and 10 bases for J; bases not matched to a gene: 4. The CDR3 sequence is 12 residues long. The CDR3 DNA follows: TGTGCCAGCAGCGCCACTAGCGGCGAGCAGTTCTTC. Its protein product is CASSATSGEQFF.

This chain links TRBV5-1 with TRBJ1-1, with 7 nucleotides matching TRBD1. V trimming: 4 bases; J trimming: 3 bases; junction bases outside the gene matches: 6. Germline CDR1 is SGHRS and CDR2 is YFSETQ. This CDR3 is built from 14 residues. The CDR3 is CASSPDRVYTEAFF. The CDR3 nucleotides are TGCGCCAGCAGCCCCGACAGGGTTTACACTGAAGCTTTCTTT.

This rearrangement joins TRBV20-1 to TRBJ1-3; D is undetermined. Germline values: CDR1 DFQATT, CDR2 SNEGSKA (reference sequence). V was clipped by 7 bases and J by 4 bases, with 5 bases between them. CDR3 length: 10 residues. This CDR3 reads CSVRGNTIYF. CDR3 sequence (DNA): TGCAGTGTTCGGGGAAACACCATATATTTT.

The chain employs TRBV12-5 and TRBJ2-7; possibly TRBD1 for D (5 bases). V was shortened by 2 bases and J by 7 bases, with 18 bases between the two germline ends. The CDR3 runs 15 residues. CDR1 LGHNT and CDR2 FRNRAP come from the germline V gene. The CDR3 DNA follows: TGTGCTAGTGGTTTGCAGTTACAGGCTCCCGGGGAGCAGTACTTC. Its protein product is CASGLQLQAPGEQYF.

The chain uses TRBV4-1 and TRBJ2-3; tentative D call: TRBD2 (6 bases). Germline assignment: CDR1 MGHRA and CDR2 YSYEKL. The CDR3 length is 15 residues. V lost 1 base to trimming and J lost 6 bases, with 14 bases between them. This chain's CDR3 is CASSQGGAMLDTQYF. CDR3 sequence (DNA): TGCGCCAGCAGCCAAGGCGGGGCGATGTTGGATACGCAGTATTTT.

J is TRBJ2-7 and V is TRBV7-2; TRBD1 aligns across 9 bases. The CDR3 consists of 16 residues. Looked up from germline, CDR1 is SGHTA and CDR2 is FQGNSA. V dropped 2 bases and J dropped 1; count of bases not matched to a gene: 6. CDR3 nucleotide sequence: TGTGCCAGCAGCTTAACCACAGGGGGCAGGTCCTACGAGCAGTACTTC. Amino acid sequence: CASSLTTGGRSYEQYF.

This clone has just one count. The chain has TRBV30 and TRBJ2-5; 9 nucleotides match TRBD2. With V trimmed by 7 bases and J by 5 bases, 8 bases remained unmatched. Per the germline V gene, CDR1 is GTSNPN and CDR2 is SVGIG (reference sequence). The CDR3 contains 13 residues. The CDR3 bases are TGTGCCTTTGAGCGGGGGGCGGGTGAGACCCAGTACTTC. Translated, it gives CAFERGAGETQYF. Based on the CDR3 plus reference TRBV30 and TRBJ2-5, the full variable domain is SQTIHQWPATLVQPVGSPLSLECTVEGTSNPNLYWYRQAAGRGLQLLFYSVGIGQISSEVPQNLSASRPQDRQFILSSKKLLLSDSGFYLCAFERGAGETQYFGPGTRLLVL.